These 19 T cell receptor beta chains were all obtained from the same sample, sequenced in a study of blood T cell repertoires in COVID-19. Profiling relied on immunoSEQ multiplex PCR, and the TCRdb table lists in-frame clones only, not all of them. Here the sample spans 250,000 to 400,000 clones, approximately 89% being singletons. The sample was peripheral blood. Receptor source: a woman aged 25-40 years with COVID-19, enrolled during active disease.

The chain couples TRBV2 to TRBJ2-2; TRBD1 aligns across 10 bases. Germline CDR1 reads SNHLY; CDR2 reads FYNNEI. Trimming removed 8 bases from V and 4 bases from J; junction bases left unmatched: 4. CDR3 length: 14 amino acids. The CDR3 nucleotides read TGTGCCAGCGGCCGGGACAGGGGCACCGGGGAGCTGTTTTTT. The encoded protein is CASGRDRGTGELFF.

Comment on this clone: The junction departs from germline at one end; a sequencing error may be responsible. V is TRBV7-7 and J is TRBJ2-5; 7 bases agree with TRBD1. CDR1 is SSHAT, CDR2 FNYEAQ, per germline (reference sequence). This CDR3 is built from 14 residues. The CDR3 DNA is TGTGCTAGCAGCTCCGGGACAGCACAAGAGACCCAGTACTTC. Residues: CASSSGTAQETQYF. The whole variable domain, remainder taken from reference TRBV7-7 and TRBJ2-5, is GAGVSQSPRYKVTKRGQDVTLRCDPISSHATLYWYQQALGQGPEFLTYFNYEAQPDKSGLPSDRFSAERPEGSISTLTIQRTEQRDSAMYRCASSSGTAQETQYFGPGTRLLVL.

The chain carries TRBV27 and TRBJ1-1, with D possibly TRBD1 on 5 matching bases. Germline assignment: CDR1 MNHEY and CDR2 SMNVEV (reference sequence). The V end lost 6 bases, the J end lost 0 bases, and 14 bases lay between the germline ends. CDR3 length equals 15 residues. CDR3 amino acids: CASSRQKPLNTEAFF. The CDR3, as DNA: TGTGCCAGCAGCAGACAGAAACCCTTGAACACTGAAGCTTTCTTT.

The chain employs TRBV3-1 (or the pseudogene TRBV3-2) and TRBJ1-2; 12 nucleotides match TRBD1. Germline V gene lookup returns CDR1 LGHDT and CDR2 YNNKEL (reference sequence). Trimming took 4 bases from V and 8 from J; bases not matched to a gene: 14. The CDR3 covers 17 residues. CDR3 residues: CASSPRPPGQGAGGYTF. For the CDR3, the DNA is TGTGCCAGCAGCCCGCGACCTCCGGGACAGGGGGCGGGAGGCTACACCTTC.

The gene calls are TRBV2 and TRBJ2-7; D possibly corresponds to TRBD1 (6 bases). The length of the CDR3 is 14 residues. CDR1 is SNHLY, CDR2 FYNNEI, per germline. Trimming removed 6 bases from V and 0 bases from J, with 12 bases in between. CDR3 sequence: CASRPTGISYEQYF. CDR3 coding DNA: TGTGCCAGCAGGCCCACAGGGATCTCCTACGAGCAGTACTTC.

The table lists this clone with a count of one. The chain couples TRBV7-3 to TRBJ1-2, with no clear D. The germline V gene has CDR1 SGHTA and CDR2 FQGTGA. V shed 5 bases and J shed 0 bases, with 19 bases lying between them. The CDR3 consists of 17 residues. The CDR3 sequence is CASSISETTTTNYGYTF. For the CDR3, the DNA is TGTGCCAGCAGCATTTCAGAGACGACTACAACTAACTATGGCTACACCTTC.

The chain links TRBV4-3 to TRBJ2-1; 7 bases map to TRBD2. The CDR3 consists of 15 residues. V lost 1 base, J lost 6 bases, and 6 bases stayed unmatched. Germline V gives CDR1 LGHNA, CDR2 YSLEER. CDR3 in amino acids: CASSQGLAQVNEQFF. The CDR3 DNA sequence: TGCGCCAGCAGCCAAGGACTAGCCCAAGTCAATGAGCAGTTCTTC.

V is TRBV5-1 and J is TRBJ2-5; the match to TRBD2 covers 9 bases. With 4 bases clipped from V and 1 base from J, the junction kept 5 bases outside the gene matches. The germline gives CDR1 SGHRS, CDR2 YFSETQ. This CDR3 contains 15 residues. CDR3 region: CASSGRGGLQETQYF. In nucleotides, the CDR3 is TGCGCCAGCAGCGGGCGGGGGGGACTCCAAGAGACCCAGTACTTC.

J is TRBJ1-2 and V is TRBV6-5; 7 bases match TRBD1. CDR1 MNHEY and CDR2 SVGAGI come from the germline V gene. V shed 5 bases, J shed 4 bases, and the junction held 10 bases outside the gene matches. This CDR3 comprises 15 residues. DNA of the CDR3: TGTGCCAGCAGTCGAATAACAGGGGTTGGCTATGGCTACACCTTC. Protein: CASSRITGVGYGYTF.

The J gene is TRBJ1-5, the V gene TRBV5-1; 7 bases fit TRBD1. The CDR3 runs to 13 residues. Germline lookup yields CDR1 SGHRS and CDR2 YFSETQ. The V segment lost 4 bases and the J segment 5 bases; nucleotides outside the gene matches: 3. This chain's CDR3 is CASSTDRDQPQHF. In DNA, the CDR3 is TGCGCCAGCAGCACCGACAGGGATCAGCCCCAGCATTTT. Based on the CDR3 plus reference TRBV5-1 and TRBJ1-5, the full variable domain is KAGVTQTPRYLIKTRGQQVTLSCSPISGHRSVSWYQQTPGQGLQFLFEYFSETQRNKGNFPGRFSGRQFSNSRSEMNVSTLELGDSALYLCASSTDRDQPQHFGDGTRLSIL.

A single count supports this clone. This chain uses TRBV5-1 with TRBJ1-2, with 8 bases fitting TRBD1. There are 13 residues in the CDR3. V lost 0 bases and J lost 8; bases outside the gene matches: 3. In germline, CDR1 is SGHRS, CDR2 YFSETQ. In nucleotides, the CDR3 is TGCGCCAGCAGCTTGGTGCGGGACAGGGGCTACACCTTC. Translation: CASSLVRDRGYTF.

The gene calls are TRBV10-3 and TRBJ2-7, with 7 bases matching TRBD2. The V gene end was trimmed by 3 bases and the J gene end by 0 bases; junction bases not matched to a gene: 5. Germline loops: CDR1 ENHRY, CDR2 SYGVKD. The CDR3 extends over 15 amino acids. DNA of the CDR3: TGTGCCATCAGTGACCGGCGGGGGTCCTCCTACGAGCAGTACTTC. Protein: CAISDRRGSSYEQYF.

The rearrangement links TRBV30 to TRBJ2-5; the D gene is possibly TRBD2 (7 bases). Germline V gene data show CDR1 as GTSNPN and CDR2 as SVGIG (reference sequence). V was cut by 4 bases and J by 1 base, with 19 bases left in between. The CDR3 totals 16 residues. The CDR3 DNA reads as TGTGCCTGGAACCGAGGAGGGGGGGCCAGCCAAGAGACCCAGTACTTC. It encodes CAWNRGGGASQETQYF.

The rearrangement links TRBV18 to TRBJ1-2; D gene uncertain. The length of the CDR3 is 14 residues. Trimming took off 3 bases at V and 2 bases at J, with 10 bases between the two ends. Germline CDR1 reads KGHSH; CDR2 reads LQKENI. CDR3 sequence reads: CASSPRPENYGYTF. DNA for the CDR3: TGTGCCAGCTCACCTCGCCCAGAAAACTATGGCTACACCTTC.

V usage is TRBV7-9 and J usage is TRBJ1-1; tentative D call: TRBD1 (5 bases). This CDR3 has 13 amino acids. The ends were cut back, 1 base at V and 7 bases at J, with 10 bases in the middle. Germline loops: CDR1 SEHNR, CDR2 FQNEAQ (reference sequence). CDR3 coding DNA: TGTGCCAGCAGCTTAGTGGGGCTTGGTGAAGCTTTCTTT. Translating it yields CASSLVGLGEAFF.

The V gene is TRBV28, the J gene TRBJ1-2, with 8 bases fitting TRBD1. The CDR3 length is 14 residues. Germline trimming cut 5 bases from V and 3 bases from J; bases unmatched to any gene: 5. Germline CDR1 reads MDHEN; CDR2 reads SYDVKM. CDR3 loop: CASSGQGLHYGYTF. For the CDR3, the DNA is TGTGCCAGCAGTGGACAGGGCCTCCACTATGGCTACACCTTC.

CDR3 in amino acids: CASRGSGTGPSGYTF. The DNA of the CDR3 is TGTGCCAGCAGGGGGTCCGGGACAGGGCCCAGTGGCTACACCTTC. The chain recombines TRBV27 with TRBJ1-2, with TRBD1 identical over 9 bases. CDR3 length: 15 amino acids. V shed 6 bases and J 7 bases; nucleotides not matched to a gene: 12. CDR1 and CDR2 from the germline V gene are MNHEY and SMNVEV (reference sequence).

The chain recombines TRBV6-6 with TRBJ1-2, with D unresolved. The CDR3 has 13 residues. Per the germline V gene, CDR1 is MNHNY and CDR2 is SVGAGI (reference sequence). V lost 0 bases and J lost 5, with 7 bases in between. The CDR3 region is CASSYSETYGYTF. CDR3 bases: TGTGCCAGCAGTTACTCCGAGACATATGGCTACACCTTC.

The chain employs TRBV27 and TRBJ1-4, with 7 positions matching TRBD1. The CDR3 runs to 18 residues. CDR1 and CDR2 from the germline V gene are MNHEY and SMNVEV (reference sequence). The ends lost 4 bases at V and 8 bases at J; junction bases unmatched: 19. Here the CDR3 reads CASSSQTPQRGRREKLFF. The CDR3 nucleotides read TGTGCCAGCAGTTCCCAAACCCCCCAAAGGGGGCGAAGGGAAAAACTGTTTTTT.